There are many counts of the clone carrying this T cell receptor (beta chain). Its antigen remains unknown. The CDR3 has 17 residues. Looked up from germline, CDR1 is SGHTA and CDR2 is FQGNSA. Trimming took 0 bases from V and 1 from J, leaving 12 bases between them. Molecular barcoding with unique molecular identifiers was used for the TCRbeta library. A single record per CDR3 protein comes from TCRdb applying MiXCR to the PCR reads. Of under 20,000 distinct CDR3 sequences listed, 10% to 15% are singletons. The entry originates in a study of T-cell reconstitution after alpha-beta-depleted transplantation in children. The study's findings and limits: About two months after transplant, alpha-beta T cells reportedly came from several hundred expanded graft clones. Newly generated T cells supplied most T-cell counts and diversity one year post-transplant.

The sequencing used PBMCs, mostly from graft donor cells, collected 60 days after TCRalphabeta/CD19-depleted stem cell transplant. The V call is TRBV7-2, the J call TRBJ2-2; TRBD2 might be the D (6 bases). The sequence was obtained from a female patient aged 2-15 years who had a stem cell transplant for congenital amegakaryocytic thrombocytopenia, so the T cells may come from the graft donor. CDR3 bases: TGTGCCAGCAGCTTAGCGCTTACTAGCTTGAACACCGGGGAGCTGTTTTTT. It is translated as CASSLALTSLNTGELFF.